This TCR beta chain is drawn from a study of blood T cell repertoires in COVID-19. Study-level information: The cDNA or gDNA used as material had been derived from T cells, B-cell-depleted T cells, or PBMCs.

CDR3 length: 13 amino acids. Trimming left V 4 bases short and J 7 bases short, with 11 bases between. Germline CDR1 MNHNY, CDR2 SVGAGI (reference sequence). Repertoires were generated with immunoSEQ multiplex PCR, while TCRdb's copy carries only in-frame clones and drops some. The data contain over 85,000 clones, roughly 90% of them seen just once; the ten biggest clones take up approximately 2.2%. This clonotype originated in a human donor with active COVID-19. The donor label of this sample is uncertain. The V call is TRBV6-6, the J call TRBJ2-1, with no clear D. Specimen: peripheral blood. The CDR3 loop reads CASSWAHPNEQFF. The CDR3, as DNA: TGTGCCAGCAGTTGGGCCCACCCGAATGAGCAGTTCTTC.